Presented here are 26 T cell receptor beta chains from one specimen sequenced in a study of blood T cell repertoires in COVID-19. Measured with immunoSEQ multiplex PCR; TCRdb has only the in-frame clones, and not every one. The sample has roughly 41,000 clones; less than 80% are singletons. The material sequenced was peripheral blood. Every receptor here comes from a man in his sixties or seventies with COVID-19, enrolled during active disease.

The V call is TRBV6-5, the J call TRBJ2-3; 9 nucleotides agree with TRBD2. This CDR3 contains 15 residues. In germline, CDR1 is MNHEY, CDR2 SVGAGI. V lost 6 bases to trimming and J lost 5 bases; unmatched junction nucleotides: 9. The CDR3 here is CASSLSGGREDTQYF. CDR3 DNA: TGTGCCAGCAGCCTTAGCGGGGGACGGGAAGATACGCAGTATTTT.

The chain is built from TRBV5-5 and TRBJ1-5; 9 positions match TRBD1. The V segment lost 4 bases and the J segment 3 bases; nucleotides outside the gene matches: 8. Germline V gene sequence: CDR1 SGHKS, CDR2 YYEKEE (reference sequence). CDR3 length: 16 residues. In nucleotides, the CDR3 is TGTGCCAGCAGCCTACAGGGGGCGATTTACAATCAGCCCCAGCATTTT. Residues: CASSLQGAIYNQPQHF.

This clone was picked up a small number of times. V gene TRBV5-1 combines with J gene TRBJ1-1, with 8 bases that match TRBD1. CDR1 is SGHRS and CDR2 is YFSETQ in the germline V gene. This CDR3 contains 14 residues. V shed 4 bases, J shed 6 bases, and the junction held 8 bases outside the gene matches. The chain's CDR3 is CASSLNTDRAEAFF. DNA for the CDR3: TGCGCCAGCAGCCTTAACACGGACAGGGCTGAAGCTTTCTTT. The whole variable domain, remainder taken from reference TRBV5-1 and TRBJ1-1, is KAGVTQTPRYLIKTRGQQVTLSCSPISGHRSVSWYQQTPGQGLQFLFEYFSETQRNKGNFPGRFSGRQFSNSRSEMNVSTLELGDSALYLCASSLNTDRAEAFFGQGTRLTVV.

In DNA form, the CDR3 reads TGTGCCAGCAGTGAATTCGAGGGGGTTTATCAGCCCCAGCATTTT. Protein product: CASSEFEGVYQPQHF. The rearrangement uses TRBV6-1 and TRBJ1-5; D is possibly TRBD1 (6 bases). Germline V gene data show CDR1 as MNHNS and CDR2 as SASEGT. CDR3 size: 15 residues. Trimming removed 2 bases from V and 5 bases from J, with 13 bases in between.

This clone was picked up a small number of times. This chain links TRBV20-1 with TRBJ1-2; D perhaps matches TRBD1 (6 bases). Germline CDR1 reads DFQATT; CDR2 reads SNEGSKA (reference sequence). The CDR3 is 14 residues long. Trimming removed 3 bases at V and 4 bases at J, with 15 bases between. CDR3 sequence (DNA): TGCAGTGCTAGTAACGGGGGGCCTTCCTATGGCTACACCTTC. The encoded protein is CSASNGGPSYGYTF.

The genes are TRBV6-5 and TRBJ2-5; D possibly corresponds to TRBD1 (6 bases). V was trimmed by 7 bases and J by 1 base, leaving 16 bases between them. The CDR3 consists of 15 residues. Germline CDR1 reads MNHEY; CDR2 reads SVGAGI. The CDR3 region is CASKGETTLQETQYF. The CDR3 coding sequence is TGTGCCAGCAAGGGGGAAACCACACTCCAAGAGACCCAGTACTTC.

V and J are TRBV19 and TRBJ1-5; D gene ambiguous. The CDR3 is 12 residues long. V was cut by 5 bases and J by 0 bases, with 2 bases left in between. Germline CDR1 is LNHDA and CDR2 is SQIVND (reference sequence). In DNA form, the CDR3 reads TGTGCCAGTAGTTATAGCAATCAGCCCCAGCATTTT. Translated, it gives CASSYSNQPQHF. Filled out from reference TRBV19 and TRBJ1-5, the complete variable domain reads DGGITQSPKYLFRKEGQNVTLSCEQNLNHDAMYWYRQDPGQGLRLIYYSQIVNDFQKGDIAEGYSVSREKKESFPLTVTSAQKNPTAFYLCASSYSNQPQHFGDGTRLSIL.

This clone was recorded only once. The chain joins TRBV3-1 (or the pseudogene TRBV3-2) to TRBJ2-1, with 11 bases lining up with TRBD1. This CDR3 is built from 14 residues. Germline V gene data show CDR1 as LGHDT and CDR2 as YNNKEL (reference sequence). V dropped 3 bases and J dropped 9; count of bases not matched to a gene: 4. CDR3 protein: CASSQGTGGFEQFF. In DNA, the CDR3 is TGTGCCAGCAGCCAGGGGACAGGGGGGTTTGAGCAGTTCTTC.

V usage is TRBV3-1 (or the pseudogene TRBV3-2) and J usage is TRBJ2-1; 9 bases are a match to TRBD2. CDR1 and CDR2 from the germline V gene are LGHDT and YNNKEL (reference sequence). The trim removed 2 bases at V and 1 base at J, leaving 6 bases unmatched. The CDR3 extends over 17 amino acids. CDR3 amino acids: CASSQLAGGVSYNEQFF. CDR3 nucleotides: TGTGCCAGCAGCCAACTGGCGGGGGGGGTTTCCTACAATGAGCAGTTCTTC.

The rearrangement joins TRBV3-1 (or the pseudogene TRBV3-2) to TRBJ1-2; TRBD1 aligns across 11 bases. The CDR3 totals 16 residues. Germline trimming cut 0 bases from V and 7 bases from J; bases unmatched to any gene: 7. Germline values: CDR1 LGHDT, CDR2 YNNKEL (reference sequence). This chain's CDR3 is CASSQEGQGVGGGYTF. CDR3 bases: TGTGCCAGCAGCCAAGAGGGACAGGGGGTCGGAGGTGGCTACACCTTC.

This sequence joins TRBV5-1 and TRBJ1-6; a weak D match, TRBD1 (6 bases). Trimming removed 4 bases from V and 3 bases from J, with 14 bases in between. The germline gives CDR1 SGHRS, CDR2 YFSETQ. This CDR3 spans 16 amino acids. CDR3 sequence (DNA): TGCGCCAGCAGCGACCGGGACACCAGCTATAATTCACCCCTCCACTTT. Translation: CASSDRDTSYNSPLHF.

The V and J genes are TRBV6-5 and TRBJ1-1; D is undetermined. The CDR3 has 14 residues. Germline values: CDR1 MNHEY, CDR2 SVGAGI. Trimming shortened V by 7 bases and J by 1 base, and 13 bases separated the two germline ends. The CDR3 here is CASTTPGENTEAFF. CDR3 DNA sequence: TGTGCCAGCACGACCCCGGGAGAGAACACTGAAGCTTTCTTT.

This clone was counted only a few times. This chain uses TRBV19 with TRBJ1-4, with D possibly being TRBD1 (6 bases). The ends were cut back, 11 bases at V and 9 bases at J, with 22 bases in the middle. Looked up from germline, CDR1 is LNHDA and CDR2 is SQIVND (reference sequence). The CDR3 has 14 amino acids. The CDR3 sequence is CAVRNSGAVQKLFF. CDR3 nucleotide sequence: TGTGCCGTTAGAAACTCAGGGGCAGTCCAAAAACTGTTTTTT.

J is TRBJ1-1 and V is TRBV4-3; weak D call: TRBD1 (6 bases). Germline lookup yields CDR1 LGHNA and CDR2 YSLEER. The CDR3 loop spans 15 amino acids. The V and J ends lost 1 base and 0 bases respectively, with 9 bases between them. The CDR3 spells CASSQAGHLNTEAFF. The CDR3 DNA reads TGCGCCAGCAGCCAAGCGGGACACCTGAACACTGAAGCTTTCTTT.

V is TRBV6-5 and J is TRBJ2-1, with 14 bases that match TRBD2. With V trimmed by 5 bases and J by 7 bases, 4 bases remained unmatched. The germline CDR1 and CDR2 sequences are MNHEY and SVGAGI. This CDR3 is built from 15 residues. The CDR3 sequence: CASSPGTSGSNEQFF. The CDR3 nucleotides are TGTGCCAGCAGTCCCGGGACTAGCGGGAGTAATGAGCAGTTCTTC.

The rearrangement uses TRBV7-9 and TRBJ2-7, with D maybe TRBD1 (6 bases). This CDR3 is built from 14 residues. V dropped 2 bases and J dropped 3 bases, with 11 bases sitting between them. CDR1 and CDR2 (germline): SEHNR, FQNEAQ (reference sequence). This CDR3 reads CASSLTGSGYEQYF. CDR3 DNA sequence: TGTGCCAGCAGCTTAACAGGGTCGGGCTACGAGCAGTACTTC. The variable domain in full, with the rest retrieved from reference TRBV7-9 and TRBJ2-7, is DTGVSQNPRHKITKRGQNVTFRCDPISEHNRLYWYRQTLGQGPEFLTYFQNEAQLEKSRLLSDRFSAERPKGSFSTLEIQRTEQGDSAMYLCASSLTGSGYEQYFGPGTRLTVT.

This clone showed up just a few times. The CDR3, as DNA: TGTGCCAGCAGTAACAGGGGGCTGTACGAGCAGTACTTC. Translated: CASSNRGLYEQYF. The chain couples TRBV3-1 (or the pseudogene TRBV3-2) to TRBJ2-7, with 9 nucleotides matching TRBD1. The germline V gene encodes CDR1 LGHDT and CDR2 YNNKEL (reference sequence). The length of the CDR3 is 13 residues. V was clipped by 6 bases and J by 4 bases; unmatched bases: 4.

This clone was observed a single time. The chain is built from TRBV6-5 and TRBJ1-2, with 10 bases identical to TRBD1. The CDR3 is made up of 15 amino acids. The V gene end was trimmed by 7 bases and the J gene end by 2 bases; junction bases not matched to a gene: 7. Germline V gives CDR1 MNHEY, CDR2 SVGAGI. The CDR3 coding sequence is TGTGCCAGCAATTCGCCGGGACAGGGGAACTATGGCTACACCTTC. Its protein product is CASNSPGQGNYGYTF.

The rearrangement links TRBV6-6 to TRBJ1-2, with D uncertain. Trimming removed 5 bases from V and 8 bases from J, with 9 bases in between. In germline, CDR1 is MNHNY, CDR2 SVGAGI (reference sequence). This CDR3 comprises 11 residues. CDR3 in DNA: TGTGCCAGCAGTCGGGGAGGAGGCTACACCTTC. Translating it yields CASSRGGGYTF.

The CDR3 spells CASHDYYSGSSYEQYF. CDR3 DNA sequence: TGTGCCAGCCACGATTATTATAGCGGGAGCAGTTACGAGCAGTACTTC. V usage is TRBV27 and J usage is TRBJ2-7; 9 bases align to TRBD2. This CDR3 spans 16 amino acids. Unmatched junction bases numbered 15, after V lost 8 bases and J lost 4 bases. Germline loops: CDR1 MNHEY, CDR2 SMNVEV (reference sequence).

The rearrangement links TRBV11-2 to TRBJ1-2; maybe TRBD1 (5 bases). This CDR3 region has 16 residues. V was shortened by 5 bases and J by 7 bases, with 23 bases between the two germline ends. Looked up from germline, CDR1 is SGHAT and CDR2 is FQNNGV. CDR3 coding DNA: TGTGCCAGCAGCCGCCTCACTGGGGGGATCTTCTCTGGCTACACCTTC. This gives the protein CASSRLTGGIFSGYTF. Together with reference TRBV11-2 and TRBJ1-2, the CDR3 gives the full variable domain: EAGVAQSPRYKIIEKRQSVAFWCNPISGHATLYWYQQILGQGPKLLIQFQNNGVVDDSQLPKDRFSAERLKGVDSTLKIQPAKLEDSAVYLCASSRLTGGIFSGYTFGSGTRLTVV.

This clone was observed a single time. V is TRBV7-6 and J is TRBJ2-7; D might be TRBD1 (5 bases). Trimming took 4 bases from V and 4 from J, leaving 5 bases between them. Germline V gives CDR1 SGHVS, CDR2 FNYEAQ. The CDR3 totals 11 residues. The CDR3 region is CASSYRYEQYF. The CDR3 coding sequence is TGTGCCAGCAGCTACAGGTACGAGCAGTACTTC.

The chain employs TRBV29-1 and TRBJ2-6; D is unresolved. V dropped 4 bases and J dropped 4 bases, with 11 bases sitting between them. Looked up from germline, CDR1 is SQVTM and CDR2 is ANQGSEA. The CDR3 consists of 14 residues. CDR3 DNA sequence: TGCAGCGTTGGATCTCAAACAGGGGCCAACGTCCTGACTTTC. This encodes CSVGSQTGANVLTF.

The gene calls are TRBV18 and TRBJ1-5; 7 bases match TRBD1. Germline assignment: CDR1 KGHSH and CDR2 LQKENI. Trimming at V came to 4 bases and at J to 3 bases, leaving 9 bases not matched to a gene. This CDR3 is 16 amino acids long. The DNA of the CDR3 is TGTGCCAGCTCACTTTACGGAGACAGGGACAATCAGCCCCAGCATTTT. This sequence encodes CASSLYGDRDNQPQHF.

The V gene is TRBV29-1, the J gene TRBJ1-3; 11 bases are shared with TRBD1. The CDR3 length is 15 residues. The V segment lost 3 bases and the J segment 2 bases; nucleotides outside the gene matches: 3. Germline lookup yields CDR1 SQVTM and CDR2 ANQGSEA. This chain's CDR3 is CSVEDRGRTGNTIYF. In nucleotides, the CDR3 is TGCAGCGTTGAGGACAGGGGGCGTACTGGAAACACCATATATTTT.

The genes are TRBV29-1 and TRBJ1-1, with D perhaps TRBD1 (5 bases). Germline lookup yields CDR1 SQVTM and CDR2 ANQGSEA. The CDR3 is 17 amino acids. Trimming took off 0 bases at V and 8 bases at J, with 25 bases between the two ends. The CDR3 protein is CSVEDRGAGRAGKEAFF. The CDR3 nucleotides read TGCAGCGTTGAAGATCGTGGGGCAGGACGAGCAGGAAAGGAAGCTTTCTTT.